These T cell receptor beta chains were read from a single sample in a study of blood T cell repertoires in COVID-19. The method was immunoSEQ multiplex PCR; TCRdb's version includes in-frame clones alone and lacks a portion of them. The sample has about 74,000 clones; more than 70% are singletons. Sequencing was done on a sample of peripheral blood. The source of these receptors is a man aged 70-80 years with active or convalescent COVID-19. CDR3s include the opening cysteine and the closing phenylalanine or tryptophan. Fields, in order: clone size, D gene, V gene, J gene, CDR3 DNA, CDR3 protein. The D gene is left open where the match is weak. Clone size is given for some rows only: seen once, a few or many times, or a class if the clone is expanded.

abundance: NA
d_gene: NA
v_gene: TRBV10-3
j_gene: TRBJ1-2
CDR3nt: TGTGCCATCAACAAGGAGGCGGGGTACTATGGCTACACCTTC
CDR3aa: CAINKEAGYYGYTF

abundance: NA
d_gene: TRBD2
v_gene: TRBV11-3
j_gene: TRBJ2-7
CDR3nt: TGTGCCAGCAGCTCCCTCAGCGGGGGGGCCTACTACGAGCAGTACTTC
CDR3aa: CASSSLSGGAYYEQYF

abundance: NA
d_gene: NA
v_gene: TRBV5-4
j_gene: TRBJ2-5
CDR3nt: TGTGCCAGCAGTCGAGACAGGGAGGCGGCCCAGTACTTC
CDR3aa: CASSRDREAAQYF

abundance: many
d_gene: TRBD1
v_gene: TRBV5-4
j_gene: TRBJ1-4
CDR3nt: TGTGCCAGCAGCTTGGAGACAGGGGTCTCCGAAAAACTGTTTTTT
CDR3aa: CASSLETGVSEKLFF

abundance: NA
d_gene: NA
v_gene: TRBV2
j_gene: TRBJ1-3
CDR3nt: TGTGCCAGCAGTGAAATTCGGTGGGGCGTGTTGAGCACCATATATTTT
CDR3aa: CASSEIRWGVLSTIYF

abundance: few
d_gene: NA
v_gene: TRBV29-1
j_gene: TRBJ1-1
CDR3nt: TGCAGCGTACAGTCACAGAACACTGAAGCTTTCTTT
CDR3aa: CSVQSQNTEAFF

abundance: NA
d_gene: NA
v_gene: TRBV27
j_gene: TRBJ1-2
CDR3nt: TGTGCCAGCAGCCCAGCAGAATCACAGGGCTATGGCTACACCTTC
CDR3aa: CASSPAESQGYGYTF

abundance: NA
d_gene: NA
v_gene: TRBV2
j_gene: TRBJ2-2
CDR3nt: TGTGCCAGCAGTGAAGTACAACAGCCTGACGGGGAGCTGTTTTTT
CDR3aa: CASSEVQQPDGELFF

abundance: NA
d_gene: TRBD1
v_gene: TRBV2
j_gene: TRBJ1-6
CDR3nt: TGTGCCAGCAGTCTCTCAGGGGGCTTCAGGTCACCCCTCCACTTT
CDR3aa: CASSLSGGFRSPLHF

abundance: NA
d_gene: NA
v_gene: TRBV9
j_gene: TRBJ1-1
CDR3nt: TGTGCCAGCAGCCCCATTAACACTGAAGCTTTCTTT
CDR3aa: CASSPINTEAFF

abundance: NA
d_gene: NA
v_gene: TRBV9
j_gene: TRBJ1-6
CDR3nt: TGTGCCAGCAGCGTAGACCCAGATAATTCACCCCTCCACTTT
CDR3aa: CASSVDPDNSPLHF

abundance: NA
d_gene: TRBD1
v_gene: TRBV5-1
j_gene: TRBJ2-2
CDR3nt: TGCGCCAGCAACCCGGGACAGCACACCGGGGAGCTGTTTTTT
CDR3aa: CASNPGQHTGELFF

abundance: NA
d_gene: NA
v_gene: TRBV12-3/TRBV12-4
j_gene: TRBJ1-2
CDR3nt: TGTGCCAGCAGTTTTTCTATCTATGGCTACACCTTC
CDR3aa: CASSFSIYGYTF

abundance: few
d_gene: TRBD1
v_gene: TRBV5-6
j_gene: TRBJ1-2
CDR3nt: TGTGCCAGCAGCTCGCATAGCGGACAGGGATACGGTGGCTACACCTTC
CDR3aa: CASSSHSGQGYGGYTF

abundance: NA
d_gene: NA
v_gene: TRBV23-1
j_gene: TRBJ2-7
CDR3nt: TGCGCCAGCAGTCCTACTCTCACGCGGAACTACGAGCAGTACTTC
CDR3aa: CASSPTLTRNYEQYF

abundance: NA
d_gene: TRBD1
v_gene: TRBV10-2
j_gene: TRBJ2-7
CDR3nt: TGCGCCAGCACCGAGGACAGGGGAACCTACGAGCAGTACTTC
CDR3aa: CASTEDRGTYEQYF

abundance: NA
d_gene: NA
v_gene: TRBV6-5
j_gene: TRBJ1-2
CDR3nt: TGTGCCAGCAGTTACTCGGGAGGAAGCTATGGCTACACCTTC
CDR3aa: CASSYSGGSYGYTF